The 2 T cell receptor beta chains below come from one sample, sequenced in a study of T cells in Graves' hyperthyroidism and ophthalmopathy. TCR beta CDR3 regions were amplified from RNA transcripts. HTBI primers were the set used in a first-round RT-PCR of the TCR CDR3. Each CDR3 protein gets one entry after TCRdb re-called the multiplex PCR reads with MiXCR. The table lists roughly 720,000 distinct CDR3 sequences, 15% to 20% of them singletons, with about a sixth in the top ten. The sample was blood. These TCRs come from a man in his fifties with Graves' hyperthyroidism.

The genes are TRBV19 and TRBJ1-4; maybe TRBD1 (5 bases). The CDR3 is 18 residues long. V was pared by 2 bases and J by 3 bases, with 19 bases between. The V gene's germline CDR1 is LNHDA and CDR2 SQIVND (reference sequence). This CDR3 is CASSIFGTLEEANEKLFF. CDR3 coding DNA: TGTGCCAGTAGTATATTCGGGACCCTCGAGGAGGCTAATGAAAAACTGTTTTTT.

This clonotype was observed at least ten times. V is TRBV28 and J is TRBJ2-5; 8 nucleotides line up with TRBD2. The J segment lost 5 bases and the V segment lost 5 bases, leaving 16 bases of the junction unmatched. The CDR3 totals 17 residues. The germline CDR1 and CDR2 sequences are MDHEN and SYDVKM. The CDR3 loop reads CASSTGGGRALMETQYF. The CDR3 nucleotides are TGTGCCAGCAGTACCGGGGGGGGGAGGGCCCTCATGGAGACCCAGTACTTC.